Below are 18 T cell receptor beta chains sequenced from a single sample in a study of T cell responses to AZD1222 COVID-19 vaccine. Method: immunoSEQ multiplex PCR; TCRdb's copy keeps in-frame clones and lacks some. The sample comprises tens of thousands of clones, approximately 88% of which are singletons, and roughly 14% rests with the top ten. Sequenced here: peripheral blood, sampled on day 0 of AZD1222 vaccination. The receptors shown here come from an adult in good health.

The chain uses TRBV7-3 and TRBJ1-1; weak D call: TRBD1 (5 bases). Trimming removed 5 bases from V and 4 bases from J, with 11 bases in between. The CDR3 has 13 amino acids. CDR1 and CDR2 from the germline V gene are SGHTA and FQGTGA. The CDR3 here is CASSPRGGTEAFF. The CDR3 DNA is TGTGCCAGCAGCCCCCGGGGGGGCACTGAAGCTTTCTTT.

This rearrangement joins TRBV19 to TRBJ1-5; 8 bases match TRBD1. Unmatched junction bases numbered 6, after V lost 4 bases and J lost 4 bases. This CDR3 has 15 residues. Germline lookup yields CDR1 LNHDA and CDR2 SQIVND (reference sequence). Here the CDR3 reads CASSSQGAGNQPQHF. The CDR3 nucleotides read TGTGCCAGTAGTAGTCAGGGGGCAGGGAATCAGCCCCAGCATTTT.

The chain joins TRBV2 to TRBJ1-2, with TRBD1 identical over 7 bases. The CDR3 has 13 residues. The germline V gene has CDR1 SNHLY and CDR2 FYNNEI. After removal of 5 bases from V and 4 bases from J, the junction contained 4 bases not matched to a gene. DNA for the CDR3: TGTGCCAGCAGTACGGGGGACAGCTATGGCTACACCTTC. Translating gives CASSTGDSYGYTF.

This clone was recorded a few times. The V and J genes are TRBV27 and TRBJ2-1; D is ambiguous. In germline, CDR1 is MNHEY, CDR2 SMNVEV (reference sequence). This CDR3 region has 14 residues. V shed 3 bases and J shed 4 bases, with 10 bases lying between them. CDR3 amino acids: CASSFSGWYNEQFF. The CDR3 region has the DNA TGTGCCAGCAGTTTCAGTGGGTGGTACAATGAGCAGTTCTTC.

V and J are TRBV7-9 and TRBJ1-2; D gene unclear. This CDR3 contains 13 residues. The V gene lost 1 base and the J gene lost 7 bases, with 10 bases spanning the gap. Germline V gene sequence: CDR1 SEHNR, CDR2 FQNEAQ (reference sequence). The CDR3 is CASSLGSVVGYTF. The CDR3 DNA reads TGTGCCAGCAGCTTAGGATCGGTCGTTGGCTACACCTTC.

The chain employs TRBV25-1 and TRBJ2-7, with 9 bases matching TRBD1. Germline CDR1 reads MGHDK; CDR2 reads SYGVNS. After removal of 7 bases from V and 4 bases from J, the junction contained 11 bases not matched to a gene. The CDR3 spans 15 residues. CDR3 DNA: TGTGCCAGCACCGACCAGGGGACAGGGCGTTACGAGCAGTACTTC. Residues: CASTDQGTGRYEQYF.

The chain combines TRBV4-2 with TRBJ2-7; maybe TRBD2 (6 bases). Germline CDR1 is LGHNA and CDR2 is YNFKEQ. V was shortened by 1 base and J by 9 bases, with 10 bases between the two germline ends. This CDR3 contains 12 residues. The CDR3 loop is CASSQAGDLQYF. In nucleotides, the CDR3 is TGTGCCAGCAGCCAAGCGGGGGATTTGCAGTACTTC.

This clone was found a few times. The chain is built from TRBV30 and TRBJ1-5, with D maybe TRBD1 (5 bases). This CDR3 has 18 amino acids. Per germline, CDR1 GTSNPN and CDR2 SVGIG (reference sequence). V dropped 1 base and J dropped 2 bases, with 21 bases sitting between them. CDR3 region: CAWSGWGLDIGGNQPQHF. As DNA, the CDR3 is TGTGCCTGGAGTGGGTGGGGACTTGATATCGGAGGCAATCAGCCCCAGCATTTT.

The rearrangement joins TRBV7-9 to TRBJ1-3, with 7 bases matching TRBD1. V was clipped by 5 bases and J by 0 bases; unmatched bases: 1. Germline assignment: CDR1 SEHNR and CDR2 FQNEAQ (reference sequence). This CDR3 contains 14 residues. The CDR3 DNA reads TGTGCCAGCAGCCAGGGGGGCTCTGGAAACACCATATATTTT. This encodes CASSQGGSGNTIYF.

On this clone itself: Other DNA sequences from this sample encode an identical CDR3 as well. The V gene is TRBV30, the J gene TRBJ1-5; D is unclear. Trimming shortened V by 0 bases and J by 0 bases, and 3 bases separated the two germline ends. The CDR3 contains 13 residues. Germline V lookup: CDR1 GTSNPN, CDR2 SVGIG (reference sequence). The CDR3 here is CAWSVSSNQPQHF. In DNA form, the CDR3 reads TGTGCCTGGAGTGTGAGTAGCAATCAGCCCCAGCATTTT.

The V gene is TRBV19, the J gene TRBJ2-2; D uncertain. The germline V gene encodes CDR1 LNHDA and CDR2 SQIVND (reference sequence). The V and J ends lost 1 base and 1 base respectively, with 7 bases between them. The CDR3 extends over 15 amino acids. The CDR3 sequence: CASSIVAENTGELFF. CDR3 bases: TGTGCCAGTAGTATAGTGGCGGAGAACACCGGGGAGCTGTTTTTT.

This rearrangement joins TRBV2 to TRBJ2-5; TRBD1 is a possible D gene (5 bases). Trimming took off 2 bases at V and 1 base at J, with 8 bases between the two ends. Germline values: CDR1 SNHLY, CDR2 FYNNEI. The CDR3 covers 14 residues. The CDR3 loop is CASSEWGSQETQYF. The CDR3 DNA reads TGTGCCAGCAGTGAATGGGGCAGCCAAGAGACCCAGTACTTC.

The chain recombines TRBV12-5 with TRBJ2-1; TRBD2 matches at 8 bases. The CDR3 extends over 18 amino acids. V shed 7 bases, J shed 5 bases, and the junction held 19 bases outside the gene matches. CDR1 LGHNT and CDR2 FRNRAP come from the germline V gene. The DNA for the CDR3 is TGTGCTAGTGCCACAGCTAGCGGGCCCCTCTCCAGCCACAATGAGCAGTTCTTC. This sequence encodes CASATASGPLSSHNEQFF.

V and J are TRBV6-6 and TRBJ2-5; D possibly corresponds to TRBD2 (8 bases). Trimming removed 7 bases at V and 5 bases at J, with 20 bases between. This CDR3 is built from 15 residues. CDR1 MNHNY and CDR2 SVGAGI come from the germline V gene (reference sequence). The CDR3 loop is CASTDQTGTRETQYF. In DNA form, the CDR3 reads TGTGCCAGCACCGACCAGACAGGGACTAGGGAGACCCAGTACTTC.

The rearrangement joins TRBV3-1 (or the pseudogene TRBV3-2) to TRBJ1-4; tentative D call: TRBD1 (5 bases). V lost 2 bases and J lost 7, with 14 bases in between. The germline V gene encodes CDR1 LGHDT and CDR2 YNNKEL (reference sequence). The CDR3 extends over 15 amino acids. CDR3 bases: TGTGCCAGCAGCCAATTGATCGGGGACTCTGAAAAACTGTTTTTT. Translating gives CASSQLIGDSEKLFF.

This chain links TRBV6-5 with TRBJ2-5; D might be TRBD1 (6 bases). V lost 0 bases and J lost 3, with 14 bases in between. The CDR3 loop spans 16 amino acids. Per germline, CDR1 MNHEY and CDR2 SVGAGI. CDR3 bases: TGTGCCAGCAGTTACTCCTGGGCCAGGGGAAAAGAGACCCAGTACTTC. Its protein is CASSYSWARGKETQYF.

This clone was found a few times. The CDR3 region is CASSPDSFTDTQYF. CDR3 coding DNA: TGTGCCAGCAGTCCGGACTCCTTTACAGATACGCAGTATTTT. The rearrangement links TRBV6-6 to TRBJ2-3, with a tentative D call TRBD2 (5 bases). The V gene lost 5 bases and the J gene lost 3 bases, with 12 bases spanning the gap. The germline V gene has CDR1 MNHNY and CDR2 SVGAGI (reference sequence). The CDR3 spans 14 residues.

This chain uses TRBV11-2 with TRBJ1-4; tentative D call: TRBD1 (5 bases). There are 13 residues in the CDR3. CDR1 and CDR2 (germline): SGHAT, FQNNGV. V was shortened by 5 bases and J by 7 bases, with 11 bases between the two germline ends. CDR3 amino acids: CASSVGAGEKLFF. CDR3 sequence (DNA): TGTGCCAGCAGCGTTGGGGCTGGTGAAAAACTGTTTTTT.